The 14 T cell receptor beta chains presented below share a single source sample, sequenced in a study of identical twins. Each CDR3 protein is one row after TCRdb ran MiXCR on the 5' RACE reads. The data show 1.5 million to 2 million distinct CDR3 sequences, about 30% seen once. The material sequenced was cord blood. These receptors were taken from a newborn girl in good health.

This clonotype has a handful of counts. The gene calls are TRBV2 and TRBJ1-2; D not certain. The CDR3 runs to 13 residues. With 4 bases removed from V and 4 bases from J, the gap between germline ends came to 10 bases. Germline V gene sequence: CDR1 SNHLY, CDR2 FYNNEI. This chain's CDR3 is CASSGWTAYGYTF. In DNA form, the CDR3 reads TGTGCCAGCAGTGGGTGGACGGCCTATGGCTACACCTTC.

In nucleotides, the CDR3 is TGCAGTGCTACAAAGGACAGTAACACTGAAGCTTTCTTT. Translating it yields CSATKDSNTEAFF. J is TRBJ1-1 and V is TRBV20-1; D might be TRBD1 (6 bases). V was cut by 4 bases and J by 2 bases, with 11 bases left in between. The CDR3 consists of 13 residues. CDR1 and CDR2 (germline): DFQATT, SNEGSKA (reference sequence).

This clonotype was found a few times. The chain carries TRBV3-1 and TRBJ1-1; 8 bases are shared with TRBD1. Germline V gene data show CDR1 as LGHDT and CDR2 as YNNKEL (reference sequence). The CDR3 has 16 amino acids. V shed 2 bases and J 1 base; nucleotides not matched to a gene: 6. CDR3 amino acids: CASSQSGQGGNTEAFF. Written as DNA, the CDR3 is TGTGCCAGCAGCCAATCCGGACAGGGAGGGAACACTGAAGCTTTCTTT.

V usage is TRBV9 and J usage is TRBJ2-1, with D perhaps matching TRBD1 (6 bases). The V end lost 3 bases, the J end lost 5 bases, and 12 bases lay between the germline ends. The CDR3 runs to 14 residues. The germline V gene has CDR1 SGDLS and CDR2 YYNGEE. This CDR3 is CASSAEWGHNEQFF. The DNA for the CDR3 is TGTGCCAGCAGCGCCGAATGGGGGCACAATGAGCAGTTCTTC.

In its sample, this clonotype was seen a few times. The V gene is TRBV3-1, the J gene TRBJ2-1; D is unresolved. From germline, CDR1 is LGHDT and CDR2 YNNKEL (reference sequence). This CDR3 contains 13 residues. Deletions cut 2 bases from V and 5 bases from J, with 7 bases between. CDR3 amino acids: CASSQSRNNEQFF. DNA for the CDR3: TGTGCCAGCAGCCAAAGCAGGAACAATGAGCAGTTCTTC.

This clonotype was observed at least ten times. One junction end disagrees with the germline gene, perhaps due to a read error. This rearrangement joins TRBV5-1 to TRBJ2-5; 12 positions agree with TRBD2. CDR1 and CDR2 (germline): SGHRS, YFSETQ. This CDR3 is built from 15 residues. The DNA of the CDR3 is TGTGCCAGCAGTTTAGGACTAGCGGGACGGGAGACCCAGTACTTC. Translation gives CASSLGLAGRETQYF.

This clonotype turned up a few times. V usage is TRBV11-2 and J usage is TRBJ2-7; 8 nucleotides line up with TRBD2. The CDR3 contains 17 residues. V lost 2 bases to trimming and J lost 1 base; unmatched junction nucleotides: 10. Germline CDR1 is SGHAT and CDR2 is FQNNGV. Here the CDR3 reads CASSLWSGRTSSYEQYF. CDR3 DNA sequence: TGTGCCAGCAGCTTATGGAGCGGGAGAACCTCTTCCTACGAGCAGTACTTC.

V is TRBV5-1 and J is TRBJ1-2; D is ambiguous. Between the trimmed V and J ends, which lost 4 bases and 8 bases, there was a span of 15 bases. The V gene's germline CDR1 is SGHRS and CDR2 YFSETQ. CDR3 length equals 13 residues. CDR3 amino acids: CASSPTRGSGYTF. The CDR3 region has the DNA TGCGCCAGCAGCCCGACACGGGGTAGCGGCTACACCTTC.

The rearrangement links TRBV9 to TRBJ2-2; 9 positions agree with TRBD1. Germline trimming cut 0 bases from V and 7 bases from J; bases unmatched to any gene: 7. The CDR3 covers 16 residues. In germline, CDR1 is SGDLS, CDR2 YYNGEE. The DNA of the CDR3 is TGTGCCAGCAGCGTAGTTTCGACAGGGGGGCACGGGGAGCTGTTTTTT. The encoded protein is CASSVVSTGGHGELFF. Full variable domain (remainder filled in from reference TRBV9 and TRBJ2-2): DSGVTQTPKHLITATGQRVTLRCSPRSGDLSVYWYQQSLDQGLQFLIQYYNGEERAKGNILERFSAQQFPDLHSELNLSSLELGDSALYFCASSVVSTGGHGELFFGEGSRLTVL.

V is TRBV6-1 and J is TRBJ1-1; D not certain. The CDR3 consists of 13 residues. Germline-derived CDR1 and CDR2 are MNHNS and SASEGT. Trimming removed 3 bases from V and 1 base from J, with 6 bases in between. The CDR3: CASSEATNTEAFF. The CDR3 DNA reads TGTGCCAGCAGTGAGGCGACGAACACTGAAGCTTTCTTT.

V usage is TRBV4-1 and J usage is TRBJ1-2; D call uncertain. The CDR3 has 14 amino acids. The germline V gene has CDR1 MGHRA and CDR2 YSYEKL. Trimming stripped 0 bases from V and 4 bases from J, with 9 bases between. The CDR3 DNA reads TGCGCCAGCAGCCAAGAAGAGGCAGGCTATGGCTACACCTTC. Its translation: CASSQEEAGYGYTF.

This clonotype came up many times. Sequence at one end of the junction differs from germline and may be a read error. In DNA, the CDR3 is TGTGCCAGCAGTTTAGTCCCCACAGATACGCAGTATTTT. Its protein is CASSLVPTDTQYF. V is TRBV5-1 and J is TRBJ2-3; D is ambiguous. CDR1 and CDR2 from the germline V gene are SGHRS and YFSETQ. The CDR3 is 13 amino acids.

This clonotype was observed a few times. The rearrangement uses TRBV10-3 and TRBJ2-1, with TRBD2 identical over 13 bases. J was trimmed by 0 bases and V by 4 bases; bases with no gene match: 9. Germline V gene sequence: CDR1 ENHRY, CDR2 SYGVKD. The CDR3 is made up of 19 amino acids. CDR3 loop: CAISGGGTSGKSSYNEQFF. The CDR3 nucleotides are TGTGCCATCAGTGGGGGGGGGACTAGCGGGAAAAGCTCCTACAATGAGCAGTTCTTC.

This clonotype was observed a few times. The rearrangement joins TRBV5-6 to TRBJ2-5, with no clear D. The ends were cut back, 4 bases at V and 4 bases at J, with 8 bases in the middle. CDR3 length: 12 residues. Germline-derived CDR1 and CDR2 are SGHDT and YYEEEE. CDR3 sequence: CASSDLRETQYF. The CDR3 coding sequence is TGTGCCAGCAGCGACCTCAGAGAGACCCAGTACTTC.